This TCR beta chain was retrieved from a study of T cells in localized non-small cell lung cancer (dated by TCRdb to about 2020). Study-level background: The study examined T cell repertoires in 200 to 300 patients with early-stage NSCLC and compared tumors with uninvolved tumor-adjacent lungs. The cohort consisted of around 250 treatment-naive NSCLC patients whose localized lung tumors had been resected. Of the NSCLC patients, over 120 were male and approximately 100 were female, and the mean age was approximately 66 years.

At diagnosis, tumor, uninvolved tumor-adjacent lung and peripheral blood were collected and then preserved as a mix of FFPE and fresh-frozen material. For CDR1 and CDR2, the germline V gene lists MGHDK and SYGVNS. V ends up 0 bases short and J 4 bases short, with an unmatched junction base count of 5. The CDR3 sequence holds 15 residues, the cysteine and phenylalanine included. Left in the record is the CDR3 DNA by itself, 45 bases read in frame from the first base. TCR beta CDR3 regions were sequenced from DNA using the immunoSEQ Assay. The published analysis was carried out like this. To compute T cell density, TCR beta template counts were normalized to usable DNA, which was estimated by amplifying housekeeping genes. Richness was estimated using the preseqR package, with extrapolation to 400,000 templates for PBMC samples and to 120,000 templates for tissue samples. Clonality was calculated as one minus Pielou's evenness. Differential abundance testing on productive amino-acid clonotypes, with a minimum total count of 5 and an alpha of 0.1, was used to identify tissue-enriched TCRs. The Jaccard Index and the Morisita Overlap Index were used to measure repertoire overlap between compartments. TCR beta CDR3s were clustered by GLIPH together with public tetramer-defined viral CDR3s, and at least three viral sequences plus V-gene enrichment were required for viral motifs. This is the immuneACCESS table as TCRdb keeps it, with only in-frame sequences that have V and J called. A part of the clones is gone; compared with another copy, unresolved V genes explain less than half, and the rest is unexplained. That table supplies the V and J calls and clone size; D and trimming were determined from the DNA. For this sample there are some 1,400 clones; approximately 28% appear just once. The top ten clonotypes cover 7.5% to 10% of the sample.

Findings and caveats that apply to the study as a whole: A median of roughly 58 of the top 100 tumor clones were detected in paired uninvolved adjacent lung, and some 30 of these tumor clones were also found among the top 100 clones of the paired uninvolved adjacent lung. Uninvolved tumor-adjacent lung showed the highest T cell clonality, higher than tumor, which suggests more focused antigenic responses in the uninvolved tumor-adjacent lung. Because multi-region tumor sequencing was not done, intratumor heterogeneity could not be ruled out. Because of the exploratory design, TCR variables were selected using unadjusted p-values without false-discovery rate correction. Longer overall survival was associated with higher blood T cell density, whereas shorter survival was associated with higher adjacent-lung clonality.

Details on this clone: What antigen it recognizes has not been identified. No much larger clone is present one base from it, and per-base qualities are unavailable.

This clonotype was sampled from a male donor aged 60 or older with stage II squamous cell lung carcinoma. Material: lung tumor tissue, obtained before any cancer treatment. Recombination connected TRBV25-1 to TRBJ1-2, and 7 junction bases match TRBD1. The CDR3 sequence is CASSEYKGAAYGYTF. The DNA reads TGTGCCAGCAGTGAATATAAGGGGGCGGCCTATGGCTACACCTTC.